The present TCR beta chain was sequenced within a study of cytomegalovirus exposure and HLA in healthy donors. Study findings and constraints: Among TCR beta chains, those listed as cytomegalovirus-associated numbered around 160. There were three CMV-associated chains whose specificity for CMV antigens was confirmed in vitro.

Germline CDR1 SQVTM, CDR2 ANQGSEA. Trimming removed 2 bases from V and 3 bases from J, with 10 bases in between. CDR3 length equals 13 residues. With respect to this clone: Its antigen is as yet unknown.

The assay was immunoSEQ multiplex PCR, and TCRdb's table has in-frame clones only and misses some. Of 200,000 or so clones detected, 80% to 90% appear once; the ten largest clones hold about an eighth. Sample: PBMCs. The TCR was taken from a woman between 25 and 40 years old in good health and CMV-seropositive. V usage is TRBV29-1 and J usage is TRBJ1-2; tentative D call: TRBD1 (5 bases). CDR3 protein: CSVELGTDYGYTF. Here the CDR3 DNA reads TGCAGCGTTGAATTAGGGACTGACTATGGCTACACCTTC.